This is a list of T cell receptor beta chains from one sample in a study of memory CD4+ T cells and cytomegalovirus serostatus. Generated by immunoSEQ multiplex PCR, the TCRdb table keeps only in-frame clones and is missing some. The profile covers approximately 44,000 clones, with approximately 82% appearing a single time and roughly 2% taken by the ten largest. Sample: memory CD4+ T cells from blood. The source is an adult in good health and CMV-seronegative. Each CDR3 is given with its conserved first and last residue. A D gene is named only where the DNA matches it firmly. Only some rows state a clone size, as once, few, many or a class for expanded clones.

J: TRBJ1-2; size: .; V: TRBV5-6; D: TRBD1; CDR3: CASSRKTGESHYGYTF; DNA: TGTGCCAGCAGCCGAAAGACAGGGGAGAGTCACTATGGCTACACCTTC
J: TRBJ2-7; size: .; V: TRBV19; D: TRBD1; CDR3: CASRERPGQGTYEQYF; DNA: TGTGCCAGTAGAGAGCGGCCGGGACAGGGAACCTACGAGCAGTACTTC
J: TRBJ1-2; size: .; V: TRBV5-1; D: .; CDR3: CASSLGAGAEGYTF; DNA: TGCGCCAGCAGCTTGGGAGCAGGGGCGGAGGGCTACACCTTC
J: TRBJ2-2; size: .; V: TRBV11-2; D: .; CDR3: CASSLVGVRGSGELFF; DNA: TGTGCCAGCAGCTTAGTAGGGGTCAGGGGTTCCGGGGAGCTGTTTTTT
J: TRBJ1-6; size: .; V: TRBV5-6; D: .; CDR3: CASSVGFLTGVSYNSPLHF; DNA: TGTGCCAGCAGCGTGGGTTTTCTTACGGGAGTCTCCTATAATTCACCCCTCCACTTT
J: TRBJ1-2; size: .; V: TRBV19; D: TRBD1; CDR3: CASSRADRGGIGYTF; DNA: TGTGCCAGTAGTCGGGCAGACAGGGGGGGGATCGGCTACACCTTC
J: TRBJ1-5; size: .; V: TRBV6-1; D: .; CDR3: CASSEMNQPQHF; DNA: TGTGCCAGCAGTGAAATGAATCAGCCCCAGCATTTT
J: TRBJ1-4; size: .; V: TRBV28; D: .; CDR3: CASTYGTTNEKLFF; DNA: TGTGCCAGCACTTACGGGACAACTAATGAAAAACTGTTTTTT
J: TRBJ1-6; size: .; V: TRBV11-3; D: .; CDR3: CASSLDLQSPLHF; DNA: TGTGCCAGCAGCTTAGATTTACAATCACCCCTCCACTTT
J: TRBJ2-1; size: few; V: TRBV5-1; D: .; CDR3: CASSLANSGQGEQFF; DNA: TGCGCCAGCAGCTTGGCCAACTCAGGTCAGGGTGAGCAGTTCTTC
J: TRBJ1-6; size: .; V: TRBV30; D: .; CDR3: CAWALGRGNSPLHF; DNA: TGTGCCTGGGCCCTGGGGAGGGGTAATTCACCCCTCCACTTT
J: TRBJ1-1; size: once; V: TRBV5-4; D: TRBD1; CDR3: CASSFDRAPEAFF; DNA: TGTGCCAGCAGCTTTGACAGGGCACCTGAAGCTTTCTTT
J: TRBJ1-5; size: .; V: TRBV28; D: TRBD1; CDR3: CASGTGGDSNQPQHF; DNA: TGTGCCAGCGGGACAGGGGGGGACAGCAATCAGCCCCAGCATTTT
J: TRBJ1-6; size: .; V: TRBV7-8; D: TRBD1; CDR3: CASSPSRDRVPPLHF; DNA: TGTGCCAGCAGCCCGTCCCGGGACAGGGTCCCACCCCTCCACTTT
J: TRBJ1-1; size: .; V: TRBV28; D: TRBD1; CDR3: CASSLTGFAEAFF; DNA: TGTGCCAGCAGTTTGACAGGGTTCGCTGAAGCTTTCTTT
J: TRBJ1-4; size: .; V: TRBV5-6; D: .; CDR3: CASSLVPGNEKLFF; DNA: TGTGCCAGCAGCTTGGTCCCGGGAAATGAAAAACTGTTTTTT
J: TRBJ2-3; size: .; V: TRBV6-4; D: .; CDR3: CASSASTRIGGTDTQYF; DNA: TGTGCCAGCAGTGCCTCCACTCGTATCGGTGGCACAGATACGCAGTATTTT